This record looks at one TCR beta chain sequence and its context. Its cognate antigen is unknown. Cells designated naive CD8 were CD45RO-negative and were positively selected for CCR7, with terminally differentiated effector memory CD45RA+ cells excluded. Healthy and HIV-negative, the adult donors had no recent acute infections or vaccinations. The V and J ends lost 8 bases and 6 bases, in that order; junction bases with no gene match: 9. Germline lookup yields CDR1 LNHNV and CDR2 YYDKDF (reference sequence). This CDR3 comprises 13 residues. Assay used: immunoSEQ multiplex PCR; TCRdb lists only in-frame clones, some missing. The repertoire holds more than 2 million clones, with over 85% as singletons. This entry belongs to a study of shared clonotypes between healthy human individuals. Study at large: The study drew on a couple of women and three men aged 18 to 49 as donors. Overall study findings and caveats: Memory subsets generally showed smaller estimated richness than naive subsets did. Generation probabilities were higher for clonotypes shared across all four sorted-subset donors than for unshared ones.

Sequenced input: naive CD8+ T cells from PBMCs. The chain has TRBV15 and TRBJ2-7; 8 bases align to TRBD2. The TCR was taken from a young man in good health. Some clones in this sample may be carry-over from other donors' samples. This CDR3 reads CATGDLGLGEQYF. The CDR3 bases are TGTGCCACCGGGGACCTGGGACTAGGCGAGCAGTACTTC.